A single T cell receptor beta chain is shown here with its context. The data were produced by immunoSEQ multiplex PCR, yet TCRdb's version contains in-frame clones alone and is incomplete. The sample lists about 160,000 clones; approximately 81% were seen once. The sample is drawn from a study of blood T cell repertoires in COVID-19. Cohorts were determined from participant-reported clinical history. With V trimmed by 0 bases and J by 6 bases, 12 bases remained unmatched. CDR1 LNHDA and CDR2 SQIVND come from the germline V gene (reference sequence). The CDR3 consists of 17 residues. The sequence came from a man aged 60-69 years who had recovered from COVID-19. V is TRBV19 and J is TRBJ2-7; TRBD2 aligns across 9 bases. The sequencing sample was made of PBMCs or T cells enriched from blood (not recorded which). The CDR3 loop is CASSIDGSSGSRSEQYF. CDR3 sequence (DNA): TGTGCCAGTAGTATAGATGGAAGTAGCGGGAGCCGGAGCGAGCAGTACTTC.